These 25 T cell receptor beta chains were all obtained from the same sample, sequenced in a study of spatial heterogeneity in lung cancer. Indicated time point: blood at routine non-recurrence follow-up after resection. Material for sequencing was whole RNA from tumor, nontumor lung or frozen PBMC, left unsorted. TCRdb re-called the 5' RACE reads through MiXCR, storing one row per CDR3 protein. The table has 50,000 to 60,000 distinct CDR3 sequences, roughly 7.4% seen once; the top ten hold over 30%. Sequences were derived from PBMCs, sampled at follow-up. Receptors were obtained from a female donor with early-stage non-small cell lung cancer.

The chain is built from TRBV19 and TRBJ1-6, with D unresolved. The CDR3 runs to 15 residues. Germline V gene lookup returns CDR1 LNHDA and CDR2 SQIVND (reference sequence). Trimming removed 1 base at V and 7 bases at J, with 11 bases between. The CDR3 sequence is CASSIGKGSNSPLHF. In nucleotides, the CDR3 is TGTGCCAGTAGTATAGGTAAAGGCTCGAATTCACCCCTCCACTTT.

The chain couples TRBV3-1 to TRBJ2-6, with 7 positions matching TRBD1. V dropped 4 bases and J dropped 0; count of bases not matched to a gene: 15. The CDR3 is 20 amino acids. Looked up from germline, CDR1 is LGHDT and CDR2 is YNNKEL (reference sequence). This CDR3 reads CASSLKGGSFTSSGANVLTF. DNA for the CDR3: TGTGCCAGCAGCCTCAAAGGGGGCAGCTTCACGAGCTCTGGGGCCAACGTCCTGACTTTC.

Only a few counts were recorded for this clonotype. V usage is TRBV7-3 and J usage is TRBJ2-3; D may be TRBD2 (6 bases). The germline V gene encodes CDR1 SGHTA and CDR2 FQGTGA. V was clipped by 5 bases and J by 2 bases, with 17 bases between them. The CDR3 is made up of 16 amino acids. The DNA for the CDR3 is TGTGCCAGCAGCGTATCGCCCGGGACTGACACAGATACGCAGTATTTT. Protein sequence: CASSVSPGTDTDTQYF.

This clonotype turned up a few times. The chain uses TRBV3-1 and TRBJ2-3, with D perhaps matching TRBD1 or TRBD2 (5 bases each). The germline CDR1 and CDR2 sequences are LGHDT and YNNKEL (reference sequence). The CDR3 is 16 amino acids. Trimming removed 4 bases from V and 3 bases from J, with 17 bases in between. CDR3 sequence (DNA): TGTGCCAGCAGCCTTGGGGCAGGGACCGGTACAGATACGCAGTATTTT. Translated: CASSLGAGTGTDTQYF.

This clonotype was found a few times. CDR3 in amino acids: CSVVPQGREETQYF. The CDR3 coding sequence is TGCAGCGTTGTCCCACAGGGGAGGGAAGAGACCCAGTACTTC. The chain uses TRBV29-1 and TRBJ2-5; D could derive from TRBD1 or TRBD2 (7 bases each). Germline CDR1 is SQVTM and CDR2 is ANQGSEA. The V and J ends lost 4 bases and 3 bases respectively, with 15 bases between them. CDR3 length: 14 residues.

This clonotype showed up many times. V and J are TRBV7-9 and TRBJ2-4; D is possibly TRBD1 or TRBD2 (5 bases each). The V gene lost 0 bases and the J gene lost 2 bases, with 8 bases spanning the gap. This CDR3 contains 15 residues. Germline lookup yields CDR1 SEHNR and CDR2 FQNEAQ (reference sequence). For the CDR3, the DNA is TGTGCCAGCAGCTTAGCGGGGGTAACCAAAAACATTCAGTACTTC. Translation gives CASSLAGVTKNIQYF.

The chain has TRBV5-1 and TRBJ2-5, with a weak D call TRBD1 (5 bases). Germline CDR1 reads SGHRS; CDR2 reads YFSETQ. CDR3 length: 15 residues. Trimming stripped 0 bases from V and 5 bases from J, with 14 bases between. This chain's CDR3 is CASSLGQGRRETQYF. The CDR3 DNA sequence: TGCGCCAGCAGCTTGGGGCAGGGCCGAAGGGAGACCCAGTACTTC.

The CDR3 DNA follows: TGCGCCAGCAGCCAAGGGGGGGTCGGGCAGTTCTTC. Residues: CASSQGGVGQFF. The gene calls are TRBV4-1 and TRBJ2-1; D possibly corresponds to TRBD2 (6 bases). The CDR3 consists of 12 residues. Trimming stripped 1 base from V and 12 bases from J, with 10 bases between. In germline, CDR1 is MGHRA, CDR2 YSYEKL.

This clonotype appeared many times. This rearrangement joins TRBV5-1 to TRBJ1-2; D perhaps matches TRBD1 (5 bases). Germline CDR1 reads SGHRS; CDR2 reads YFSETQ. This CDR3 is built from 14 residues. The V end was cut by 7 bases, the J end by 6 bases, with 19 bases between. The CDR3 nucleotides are TGCGCCAGCTCCCAGGGCCAGCAGTTACATGGCTACACCTTC. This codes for CASSQGQQLHGYTF.

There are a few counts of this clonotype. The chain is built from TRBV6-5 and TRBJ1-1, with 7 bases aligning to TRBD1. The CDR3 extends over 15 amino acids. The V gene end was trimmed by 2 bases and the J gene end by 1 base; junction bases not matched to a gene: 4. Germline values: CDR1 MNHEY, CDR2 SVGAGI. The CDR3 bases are TGTGCCAGCAGTTACAACAGGGGAGGGAACACTGAAGCTTTCTTT. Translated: CASSYNRGGNTEAFF.

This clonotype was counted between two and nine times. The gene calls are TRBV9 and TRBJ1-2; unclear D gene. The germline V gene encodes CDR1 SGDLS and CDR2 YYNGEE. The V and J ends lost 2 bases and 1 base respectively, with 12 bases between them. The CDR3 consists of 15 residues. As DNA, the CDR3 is TGTGCCAGCAGCGTTCGGCAGACGAATAACTATGGCTACACCTTC. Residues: CASSVRQTNNYGYTF.

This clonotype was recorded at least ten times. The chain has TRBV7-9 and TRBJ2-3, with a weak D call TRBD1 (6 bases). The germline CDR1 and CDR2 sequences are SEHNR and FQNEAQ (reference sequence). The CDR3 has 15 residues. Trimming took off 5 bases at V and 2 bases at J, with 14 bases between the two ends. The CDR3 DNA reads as TGTGCCAGCAGCGCACAACAGGGTTCCACAGATACGCAGTATTTT. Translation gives CASSAQQGSTDTQYF.

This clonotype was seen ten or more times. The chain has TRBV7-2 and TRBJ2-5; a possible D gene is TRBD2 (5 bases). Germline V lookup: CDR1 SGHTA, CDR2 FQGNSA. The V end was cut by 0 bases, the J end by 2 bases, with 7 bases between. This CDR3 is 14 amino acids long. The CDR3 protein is CASSLAAGQETQYF. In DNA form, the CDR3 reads TGTGCCAGCAGCTTAGCGGCGGGTCAAGAGACCCAGTACTTC.

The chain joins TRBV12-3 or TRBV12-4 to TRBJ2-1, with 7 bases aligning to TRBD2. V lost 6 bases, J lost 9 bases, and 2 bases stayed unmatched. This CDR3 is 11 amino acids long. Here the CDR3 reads CASSRGGEQFF. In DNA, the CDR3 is TGTGCCAGCAGCCGCGGGGGTGAGCAGTTCTTC.

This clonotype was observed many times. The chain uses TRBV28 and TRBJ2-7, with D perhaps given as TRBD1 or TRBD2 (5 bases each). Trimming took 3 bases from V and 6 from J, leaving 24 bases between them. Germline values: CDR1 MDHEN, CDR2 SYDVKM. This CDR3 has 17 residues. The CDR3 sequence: CASSLGRRTSTDLEQYF. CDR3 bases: TGTGCCAGCAGTTTGGGACGGAGGACATCCACGGACCTCGAGCAGTACTTC.

CDR3 region: CASSSGQRNSPLHF. For the CDR3, the DNA is TGTGCCAGCAGCTCCGGCCAGAGAAATTCACCCCTCCACTTT. The V call is TRBV7-2, the J call TRBJ1-6, with D unresolved. The V end was cut by 4 bases, the J end by 7 bases, with 11 bases between. Germline V gene data show CDR1 as SGHTA and CDR2 as FQGNSA. The CDR3 covers 14 residues.

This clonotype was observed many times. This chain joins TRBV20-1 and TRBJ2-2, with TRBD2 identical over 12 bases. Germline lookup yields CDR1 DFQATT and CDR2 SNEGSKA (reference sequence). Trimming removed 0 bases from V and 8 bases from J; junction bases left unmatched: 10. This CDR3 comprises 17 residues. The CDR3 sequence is CSARDPSSGGASGELFF. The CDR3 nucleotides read TGCAGTGCTAGAGATCCCTCTAGCGGGGGGGCGTCTGGGGAGCTGTTTTTT.

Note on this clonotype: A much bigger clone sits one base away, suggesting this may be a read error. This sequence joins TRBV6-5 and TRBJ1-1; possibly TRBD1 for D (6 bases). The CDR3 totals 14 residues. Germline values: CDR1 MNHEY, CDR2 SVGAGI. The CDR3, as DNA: TGTGCCAGCAGTTTTACGGGGGGCGAGACTGAACCTTTCTTT. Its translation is CASSFTGGETEPFF.

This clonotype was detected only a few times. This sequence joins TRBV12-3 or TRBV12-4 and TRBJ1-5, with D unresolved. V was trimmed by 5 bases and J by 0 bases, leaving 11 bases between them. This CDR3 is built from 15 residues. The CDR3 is CASSPGQYSNQPQHF. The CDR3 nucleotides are TGTGCCAGCAGTCCGGGCCAATATAGCAATCAGCCCCAGCATTTT.

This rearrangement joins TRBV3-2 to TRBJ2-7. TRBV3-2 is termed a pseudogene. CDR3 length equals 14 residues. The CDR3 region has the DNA TGTGCCAGCAGTCTGCGAGGGAGAACCTACGAGCAGTACGTC. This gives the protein CASSLRGRTYEQYV.

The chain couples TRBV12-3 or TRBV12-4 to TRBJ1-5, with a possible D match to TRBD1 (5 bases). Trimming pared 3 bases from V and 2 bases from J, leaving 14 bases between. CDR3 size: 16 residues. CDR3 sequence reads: CASSLSQGYGNQPQHF. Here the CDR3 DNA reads TGTGCCAGCAGTTTGAGCCAGGGTTATGGCAATCAGCCCCAGCATTTT.

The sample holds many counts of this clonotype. The CDR3 region is CASSDGRGGLAFF. As DNA, the CDR3 is TGTGCCAGCAGTGATGGTAGAGGGGGCTTGGCTTTCTTT. The chain employs TRBV2 and TRBJ1-1; TRBD1 matches at 7 bases. Per the germline V gene, CDR1 is SNHLY and CDR2 is FYNNEI. V was pared by 3 bases and J by 11 bases, with 9 bases of the junction left unmatched. The CDR3 spans 13 residues.

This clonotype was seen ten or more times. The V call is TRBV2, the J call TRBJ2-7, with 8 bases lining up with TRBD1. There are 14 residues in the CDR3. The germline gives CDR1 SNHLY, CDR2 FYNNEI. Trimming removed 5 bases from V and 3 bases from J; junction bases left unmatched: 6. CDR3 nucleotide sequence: TGTGCCAGCAGTACTGCCGGGACAGGCTACGAGCAGTACTTC. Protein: CASSTAGTGYEQYF.

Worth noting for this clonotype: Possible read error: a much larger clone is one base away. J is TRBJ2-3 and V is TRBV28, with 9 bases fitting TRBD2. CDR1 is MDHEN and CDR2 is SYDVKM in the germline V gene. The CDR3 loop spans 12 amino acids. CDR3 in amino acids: CVSGGLTDTQYF. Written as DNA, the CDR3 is TGTGTCAGCGGGGGGCTCACAGATACGCAGTATTTT.

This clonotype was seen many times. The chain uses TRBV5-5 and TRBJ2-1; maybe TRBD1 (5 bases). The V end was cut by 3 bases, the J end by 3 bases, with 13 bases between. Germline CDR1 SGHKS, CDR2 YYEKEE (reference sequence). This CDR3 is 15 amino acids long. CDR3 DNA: TGTGCCAGCAGCTCTCCTGACAGTTTCTACAATGAGCAGTTCTTC. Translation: CASSSPDSFYNEQFF. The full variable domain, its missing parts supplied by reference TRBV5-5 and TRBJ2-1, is DAGVTQSPTHLIKTRGQQVTLRCSPISGHKSVSWYQQVLGQGPQFIFQYYEKEERGRGNFPDRFSARQFPNYSSELNVNALLLGDSALYLCASSSPDSFYNEQFFGPGTRLTVL.